Listed below are T cell receptor beta chains from one sample, sequenced in a study of blood T cell repertoires in COVID-19. Data came from immunoSEQ multiplex PCR; TCRdb stores just in-frame clones and leaves some out. The sample consists of almost 100,000 clones, around nine tenths of them appearing once. Sequencing used peripheral blood. These receptors were obtained from a man aged 45-65 years with acute or convalescent COVID-19. The CDR3 runs from the conserved cysteine through the conserved F or W. D genes are given only for firm matches. Not every row has a clone size; where given, it reads once, few, many or a size class.

TRBJ2-1 - TRBD2 TRBV7-9 TGTGCCAGCAGCTTAAAACTAGCGGGAGTCGGTGAGCAGTTCTTC CASSLKLAGVGEQFF
TRBJ2-7 - TRBD2 TRBV9 TGTGCCAGCAGCGTAGGACTAGCGGGAGAAGAGCAGTACTTC CASSVGLAGEEQYF
TRBJ2-7 - TRBD2 TRBV11-2 TGTGCCAGCAGCTTGGGACTAGCCTACGAGCAGTACTTC CASSLGLAYEQYF
TRBJ1-6 - - TRBV18 TGTGCCAGCTCACCCGAAACAGGGAATTCACCCCTCCACTTT CASSPETGNSPLHF
TRBJ1-4 - TRBD1 TRBV5-1 TGCGCCAGCAGCTCTCTCGGACAGGGATCTAATGAAAAACTGTTTTTT CASSSLGQGSNEKLFF
TRBJ2-1 - TRBD1 TRBV24-1 TGTGCCACCTCTATTAGGGACAGGGTCAGTGAGCAGTTCTTC CATSIRDRVSEQFF
TRBJ2-2 - TRBD1 TRBV5-1 TGCGCCAGCAGCTTGGAAGGACAGGGGGCCGCCGGGGAGCTGTTTTTT CASSLEGQGAAGELFF
TRBJ2-5 - - TRBV5-6 TGTGCCAGCAGGGAGGGCCGGGGGGCGACCCAGTACTTC CASREGRGATQYF
TRBJ1-5 - - TRBV18 TGTGCCAGCTCAGGGGCGGTTCCTAATAGCAATCAGCCCCAGCATTTT CASSGAVPNSNQPQHF
TRBJ2-2 - TRBD1 TRBV29-1 TGCAGCGTTGAATCCGCGGGACAGGGGGTGCCCGGGGAGCTGTTTTTT CSVESAGQGVPGELFF
TRBJ2-1 - TRBD1 TRBV6-4 TGTGCCAGCAGTGGAGGTACAGGGGTCGATAAGCAGTTCTTC CASSGGTGVDKQFF
TRBJ2-2 - TRBD1 TRBV27 TGTGCCAGCAAGGACAGGGGGGTCACCGGGGAGCTGTTTTTT CASKDRGVTGELFF
TRBJ2-1 - - TRBV11-3 TGTGCCAGCAGCTTAGGAGCCGGGATAAGCAATGAGCAGTTCTTC CASSLGAGISNEQFF
TRBJ2-1 - - TRBV7-8 TGTGCCAGCAGCTTATATCAGGGATACAATGAGCAGTTCTTC CASSLYQGYNEQFF
TRBJ1-5 - - TRBV19 TGTGCCAGTAGTTCCCTCCCGGGAAGCAATCAGCCCCAGCATTTT CASSSLPGSNQPQHF
TRBJ1-1 once TRBD1 TRBV9 TGTGCCAGCACCCGGGGGGGACAGGGGAACACTGAAGCTTTCTTT CASTRGGQGNTEAFF
TRBJ2-1 - - TRBV12-3/TRBV12-4 TGTGCCAGCAACAGTATCTACAATGAGCAGTTCTTC CASNSIYNEQFF
TRBJ1-1 once - TRBV6-5 TGTGCCAGCAGTTACTTCGGACAGAACACTGAAGCTTTCTTT CASSYFGQNTEAFF
TRBJ1-1 - TRBD1 TRBV10-3 TGTGCCATCAGGGACAGGGAGAATGAAGCTTTCTTT CAIRDRENEAFF
TRBJ1-2 - TRBD1 TRBV27 TGTGCCAGCAGTTTATGGCCCCCTCCGGGACAGGGTACTAACTATGGCTACACCTTC CASSLWPPPGQGTNYGYTF